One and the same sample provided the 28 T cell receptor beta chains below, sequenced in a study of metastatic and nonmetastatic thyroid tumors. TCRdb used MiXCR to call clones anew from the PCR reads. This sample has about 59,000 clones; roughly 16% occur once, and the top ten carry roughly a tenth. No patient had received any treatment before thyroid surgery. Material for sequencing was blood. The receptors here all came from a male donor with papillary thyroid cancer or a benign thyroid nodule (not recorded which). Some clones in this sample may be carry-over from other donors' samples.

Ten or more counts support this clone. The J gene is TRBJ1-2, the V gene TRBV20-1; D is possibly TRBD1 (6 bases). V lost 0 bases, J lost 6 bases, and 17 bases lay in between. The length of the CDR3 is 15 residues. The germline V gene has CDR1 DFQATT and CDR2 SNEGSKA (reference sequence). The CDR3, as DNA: TGCAGTGCTAGAGACAAGCCCCAGGGGCAGGATGGCTACACCTTC. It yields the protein CSARDKPQGQDGYTF.

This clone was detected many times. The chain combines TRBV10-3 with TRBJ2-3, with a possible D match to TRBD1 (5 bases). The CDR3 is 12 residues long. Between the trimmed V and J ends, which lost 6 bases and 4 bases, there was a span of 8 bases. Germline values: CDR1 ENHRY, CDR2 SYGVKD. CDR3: CAIREGADTQYF. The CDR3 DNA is TGTGCCATCAGGGAAGGGGCAGATACGCAGTATTTT.

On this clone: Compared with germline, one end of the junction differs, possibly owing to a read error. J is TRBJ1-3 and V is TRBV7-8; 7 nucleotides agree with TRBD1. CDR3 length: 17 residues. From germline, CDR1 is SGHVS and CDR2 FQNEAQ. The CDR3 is CASILTMTGTEGNAIYF. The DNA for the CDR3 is TGTGCCAGCATCTTAACGATGACCGGGACAGAAGGAAACGCCATATATTTT.

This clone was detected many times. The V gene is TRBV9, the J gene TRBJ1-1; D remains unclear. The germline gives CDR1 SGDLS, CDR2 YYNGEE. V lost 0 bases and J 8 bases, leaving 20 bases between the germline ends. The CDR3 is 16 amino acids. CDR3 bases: TGTGCCAGCAGCGTAGAAGGAGGTTGGGATCTCGAGGAAGCTTTCTTT. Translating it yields CASSVEGGWDLEEAFF.

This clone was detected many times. The DNA for the CDR3 is TGTGCCAGCAGCCAAAAACTAGCGGCGCTAGCCAAAAACATTCAGTACTTC. Translation gives CASSQKLAALAKNIQYF. The chain carries TRBV6-2 or TRBV6-3 and TRBJ2-4; TRBD2 agrees at 8 bases. The length of the CDR3 is 17 residues. Germline V gene lookup returns CDR1 MNHEY and CDR2 SVGEGT. V lost 6 bases to trimming and J lost 0 bases; unmatched junction nucleotides: 10.

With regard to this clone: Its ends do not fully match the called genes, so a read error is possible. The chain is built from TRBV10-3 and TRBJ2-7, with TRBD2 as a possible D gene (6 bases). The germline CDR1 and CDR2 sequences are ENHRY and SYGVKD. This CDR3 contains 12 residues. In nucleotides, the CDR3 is TGTGTCATCGCCCGAGAGGGAGGCGAGCAGTACTTC. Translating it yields CVIAREGGEQYF.

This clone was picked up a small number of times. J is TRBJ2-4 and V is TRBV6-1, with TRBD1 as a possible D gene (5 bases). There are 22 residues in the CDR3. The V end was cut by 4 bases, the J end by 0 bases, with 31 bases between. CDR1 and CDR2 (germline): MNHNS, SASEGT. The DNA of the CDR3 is TGTGCCAGCAGTGGACGCCCCGACAGACATGAGGCCTTGTTATTAGCCAAAAACATTCAGTACTTC. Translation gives CASSGRPDRHEALLLAKNIQYF.

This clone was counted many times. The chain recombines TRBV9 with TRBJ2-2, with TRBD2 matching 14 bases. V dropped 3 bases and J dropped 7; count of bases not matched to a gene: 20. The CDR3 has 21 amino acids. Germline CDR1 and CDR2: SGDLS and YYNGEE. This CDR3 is CASSDAVGTSGRLGGDGELFF. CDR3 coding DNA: TGTGCCAGCAGCGACGCCGTCGGGACTAGCGGGAGATTGGGTGGTGACGGGGAGCTGTTTTTT.

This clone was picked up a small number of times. CDR3 DNA sequence: TGTGCCAGCAGTTACGACCCCGGGCAGACCCAGCATTTT. Its translation: CASSYDPGQTQHF. V is TRBV6-5 and J is TRBJ1-5, with unresolved D. Germline V gives CDR1 MNHEY, CDR2 SVGAGI. This CDR3 comprises 13 residues. V was cut by 2 bases and J by 11 bases, with 13 bases left in between.

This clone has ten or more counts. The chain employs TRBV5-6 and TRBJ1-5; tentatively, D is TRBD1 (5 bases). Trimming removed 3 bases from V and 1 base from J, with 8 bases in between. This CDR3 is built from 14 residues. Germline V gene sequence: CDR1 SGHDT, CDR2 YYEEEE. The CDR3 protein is CASSSGGSNQPQHF. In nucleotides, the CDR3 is TGTGCCAGCAGCTCCGGGGGAAGCAATCAGCCCCAGCATTTT. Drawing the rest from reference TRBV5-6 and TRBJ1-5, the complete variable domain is DAGVTQSPTHLIKTRGQQVTLRCSPKSGHDTVSWYQQALGQGPQFIFQYYEEEERQRGNFPDRFSGHQFPNYSSELNVNALLLGDSALYLCASSSGGSNQPQHFGDGTRLSIL.

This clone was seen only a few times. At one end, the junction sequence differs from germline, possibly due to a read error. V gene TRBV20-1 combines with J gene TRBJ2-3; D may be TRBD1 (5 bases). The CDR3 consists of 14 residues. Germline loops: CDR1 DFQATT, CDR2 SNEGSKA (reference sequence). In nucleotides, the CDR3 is TGCAGTGCTATGCAGGGAAGCCCCACAAATACGCAGTATTTT. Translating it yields CSAMQGSPTNTQYF.

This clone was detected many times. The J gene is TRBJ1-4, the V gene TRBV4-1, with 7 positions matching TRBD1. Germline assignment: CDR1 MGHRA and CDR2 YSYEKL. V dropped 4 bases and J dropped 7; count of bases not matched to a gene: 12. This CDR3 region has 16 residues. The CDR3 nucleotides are TGCGCCAGCAGCCGATCCGGAGGGGGCGGCGTTGAAAAACTGTTTTTT. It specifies CASSRSGGGGVEKLFF.

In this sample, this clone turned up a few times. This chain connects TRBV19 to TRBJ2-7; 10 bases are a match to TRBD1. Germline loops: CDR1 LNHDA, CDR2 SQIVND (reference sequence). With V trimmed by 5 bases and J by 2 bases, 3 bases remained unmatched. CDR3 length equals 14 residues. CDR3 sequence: CASSDGQGAYEQYF. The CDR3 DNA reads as TGTGCCAGTAGTGACGGACAGGGGGCCTACGAGCAGTACTTC. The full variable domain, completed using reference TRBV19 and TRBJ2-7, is DGGITQSPKYLFRKEGQNVTLSCEQNLNHDAMYWYRQDPGQGLRLIYYSQIVNDFQKGDIAEGYSVSREKKESFPLTVTSAQKNPTAFYLCASSDGQGAYEQYFGPGTRLTVT.

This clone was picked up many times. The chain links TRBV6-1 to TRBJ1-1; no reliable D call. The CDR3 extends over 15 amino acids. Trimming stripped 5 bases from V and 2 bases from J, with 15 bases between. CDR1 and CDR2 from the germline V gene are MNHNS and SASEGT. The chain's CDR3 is CASSSLAGLNTEAFF. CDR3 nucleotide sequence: TGTGCCAGCAGTTCCCTCGCAGGCTTAAACACTGAAGCTTTCTTT.

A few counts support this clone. As DNA, the CDR3 is TGTGCCAGCAGCCCTCCGACAGGGTTTACCACTGAAGCTTTCTTT. Encoded protein: CASSPPTGFTTEAFF. V is TRBV6-2 or TRBV6-3 and J is TRBJ1-1; 7 bases map to TRBD1. This CDR3 comprises 15 residues. The V segment lost 6 bases and the J segment 4 bases; nucleotides outside the gene matches: 11. The germline V gene has CDR1 MNHEY and CDR2 SVGEGT.

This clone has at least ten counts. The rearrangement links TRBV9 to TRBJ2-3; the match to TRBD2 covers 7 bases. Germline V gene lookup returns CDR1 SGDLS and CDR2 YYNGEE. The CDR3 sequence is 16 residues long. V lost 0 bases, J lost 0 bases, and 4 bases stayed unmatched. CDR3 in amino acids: CASSVGSGDSTDTQYF. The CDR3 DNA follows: TGTGCCAGCAGCGTAGGGAGCGGGGATAGCACAGATACGCAGTATTTT. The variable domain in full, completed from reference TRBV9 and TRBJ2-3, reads DSGVTQTPKHLITATGQRVTLRCSPRSGDLSVYWYQQSLDQGLQFLIQYYNGEERAKGNILERFSAQQFPDLHSELNLSSLELGDSALYFCASSVGSGDSTDTQYFGPGTRLTVL.

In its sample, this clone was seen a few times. The CDR3 loop is CASSLVSGQDYEQYF. CDR3 DNA sequence: TGTGCCAGCAGCTTAGTTTCGGGTCAGGACTACGAGCAGTACTTC. The V call is TRBV7-6, the J call TRBJ2-7; D ambiguous. The CDR3 extends over 15 amino acids. The germline V gene has CDR1 SGHVS and CDR2 FNYEAQ. The ends were cut back, 1 base at V and 3 bases at J, with 13 bases in the middle.

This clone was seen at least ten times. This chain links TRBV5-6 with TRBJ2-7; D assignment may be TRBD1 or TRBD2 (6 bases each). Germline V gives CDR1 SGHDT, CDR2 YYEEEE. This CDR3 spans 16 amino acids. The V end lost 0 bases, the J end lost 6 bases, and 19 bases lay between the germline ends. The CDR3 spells CASSLGWGALASEQYF. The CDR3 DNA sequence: TGTGCCAGCAGCTTGGGTTGGGGGGCATTGGCATCCGAGCAGTACTTC.

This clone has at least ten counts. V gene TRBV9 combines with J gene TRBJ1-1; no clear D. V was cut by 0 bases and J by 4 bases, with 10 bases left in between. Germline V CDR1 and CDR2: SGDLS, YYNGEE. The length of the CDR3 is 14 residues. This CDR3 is CASSVVSAGTEAFF. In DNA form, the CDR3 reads TGTGCCAGCAGCGTAGTTTCGGCAGGCACTGAAGCTTTCTTT.

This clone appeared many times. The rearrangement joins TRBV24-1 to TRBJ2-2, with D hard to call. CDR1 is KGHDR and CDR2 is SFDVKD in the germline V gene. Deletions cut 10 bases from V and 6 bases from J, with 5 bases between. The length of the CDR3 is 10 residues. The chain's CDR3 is CATSSGELFF. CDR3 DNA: TGTGCCACGAGTTCCGGGGAGCTGTTTTTT.

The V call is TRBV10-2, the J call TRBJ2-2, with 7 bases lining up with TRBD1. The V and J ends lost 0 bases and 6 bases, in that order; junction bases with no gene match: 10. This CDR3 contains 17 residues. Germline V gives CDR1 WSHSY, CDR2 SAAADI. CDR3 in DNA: TGCGCCAGCAGTGAGTCCCGTGCCGGGACAGCAGCCGGGGAGCTGTTTTTT. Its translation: CASSESRAGTAAGELFF.

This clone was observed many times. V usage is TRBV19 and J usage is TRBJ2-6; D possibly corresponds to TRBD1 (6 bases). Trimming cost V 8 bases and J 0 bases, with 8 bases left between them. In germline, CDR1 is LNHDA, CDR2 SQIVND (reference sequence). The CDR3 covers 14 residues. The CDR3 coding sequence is TGTGCCAGTCAGGGGTACTCTGGGGCCAACGTCCTGACTTTC. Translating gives CASQGYSGANVLTF.

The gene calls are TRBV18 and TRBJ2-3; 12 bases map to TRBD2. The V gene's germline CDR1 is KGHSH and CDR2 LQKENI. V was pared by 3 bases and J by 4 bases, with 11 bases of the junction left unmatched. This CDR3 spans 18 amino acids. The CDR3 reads CASSPFSVLAGGSDTQYF. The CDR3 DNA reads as TGTGCCAGCTCACCCTTCTCAGTACTAGCGGGAGGATCAGATACGCAGTATTTT. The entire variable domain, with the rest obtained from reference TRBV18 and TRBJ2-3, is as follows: NAGVMQNPRHLVRRRGQEARLRCSPMKGHSHVYWYRQLPEEGLKFMVYLQKENIIDESGMPKERFSAEFPKEGPSILRIQQVVRGDSAAYFCASSPFSVLAGGSDTQYFGPGTRLTVL.

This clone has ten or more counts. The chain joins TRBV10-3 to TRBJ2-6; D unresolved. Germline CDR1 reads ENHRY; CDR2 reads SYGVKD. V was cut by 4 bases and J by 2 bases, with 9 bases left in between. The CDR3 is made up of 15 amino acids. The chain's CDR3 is CAISGRQAGANVLTF. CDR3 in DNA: TGTGCCATCAGTGGACGACAAGCTGGGGCCAACGTCCTGACTTTC.

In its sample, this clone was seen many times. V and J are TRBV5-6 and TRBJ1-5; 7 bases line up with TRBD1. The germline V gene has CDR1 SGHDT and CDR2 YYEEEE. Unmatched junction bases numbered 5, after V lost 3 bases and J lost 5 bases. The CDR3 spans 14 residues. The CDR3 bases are TGTGCCAGCAGCTCCGGGACAGCACATCAGCCCCAGCATTTT. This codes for CASSSGTAHQPQHF. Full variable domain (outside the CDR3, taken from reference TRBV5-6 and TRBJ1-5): DAGVTQSPTHLIKTRGQQVTLRCSPKSGHDTVSWYQQALGQGPQFIFQYYEEEERQRGNFPDRFSGHQFPNYSSELNVNALLLGDSALYLCASSSGTAHQPQHFGDGTRLSIL.

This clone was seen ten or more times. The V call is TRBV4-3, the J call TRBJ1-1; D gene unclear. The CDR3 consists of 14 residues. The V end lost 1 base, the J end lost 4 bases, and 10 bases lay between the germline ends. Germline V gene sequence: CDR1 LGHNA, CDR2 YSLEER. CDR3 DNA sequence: TGCGCCAGCAGCCAAGTAACGGAGGGCACTGAAGCTTTCTTT. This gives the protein CASSQVTEGTEAFF.

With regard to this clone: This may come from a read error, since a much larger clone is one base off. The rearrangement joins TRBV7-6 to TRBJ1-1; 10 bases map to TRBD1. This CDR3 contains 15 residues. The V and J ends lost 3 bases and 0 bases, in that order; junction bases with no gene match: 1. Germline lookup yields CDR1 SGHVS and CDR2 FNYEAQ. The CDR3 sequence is CASSLGQGMNTEAFF. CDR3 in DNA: TGTGCCAGCAGCTTGGGACAGGGGATGAACACTGAAGCTTTCTTT. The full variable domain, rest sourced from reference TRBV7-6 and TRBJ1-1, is GAGVSQSPRYKVTKRGQDVALRCDPISGHVSLYWYRQALGQGPEFLTYFNYEAQQDKSGLPNDRFSAERPEGSISTLTIQRTEQRDSAMYRCASSLGQGMNTEAFFGQGTRLTVV.

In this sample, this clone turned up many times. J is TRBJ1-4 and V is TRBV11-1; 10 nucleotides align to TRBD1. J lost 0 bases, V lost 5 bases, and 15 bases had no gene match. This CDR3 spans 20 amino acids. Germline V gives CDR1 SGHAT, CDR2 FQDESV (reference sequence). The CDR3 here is CASSLEFGQGDRSTNEKLFF. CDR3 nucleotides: TGTGCCAGCAGCCTGGAATTCGGACAGGGGGATAGATCAACTAATGAAAAACTGTTTTTT.